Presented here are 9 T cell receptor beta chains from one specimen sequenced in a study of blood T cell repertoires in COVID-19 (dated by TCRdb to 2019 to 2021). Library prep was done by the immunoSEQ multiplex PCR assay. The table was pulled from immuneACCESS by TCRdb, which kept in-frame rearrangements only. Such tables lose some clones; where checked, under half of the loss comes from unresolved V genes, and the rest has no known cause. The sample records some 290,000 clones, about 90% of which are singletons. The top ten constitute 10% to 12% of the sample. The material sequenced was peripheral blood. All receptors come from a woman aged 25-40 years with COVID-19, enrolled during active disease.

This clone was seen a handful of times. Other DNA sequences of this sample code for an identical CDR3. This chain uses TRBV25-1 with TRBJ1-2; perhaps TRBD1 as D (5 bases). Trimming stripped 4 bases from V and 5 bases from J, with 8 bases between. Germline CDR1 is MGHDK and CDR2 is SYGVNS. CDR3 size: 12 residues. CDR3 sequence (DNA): TGTGCCAGCAGTGCCGGGGGATATGGCTACACCTTC. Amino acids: CASSAGGYGYTF.

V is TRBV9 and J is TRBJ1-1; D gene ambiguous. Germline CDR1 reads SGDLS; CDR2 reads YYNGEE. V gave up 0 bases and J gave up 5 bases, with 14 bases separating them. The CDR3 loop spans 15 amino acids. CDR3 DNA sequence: TGTGCCAGCAGCGTAGGTGCGCGCCGCGGGACTGAAGCTTTCTTT. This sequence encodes CASSVGARRGTEAFF.

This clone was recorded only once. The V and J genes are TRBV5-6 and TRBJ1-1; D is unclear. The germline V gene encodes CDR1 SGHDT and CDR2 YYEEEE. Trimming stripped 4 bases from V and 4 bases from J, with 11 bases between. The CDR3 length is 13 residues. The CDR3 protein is CASSAVDSTEAFF. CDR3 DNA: TGTGCCAGCAGCGCCGTAGATTCCACTGAAGCTTTCTTT.

The CDR3: CPTSDYTDTQYF. As DNA, the CDR3 is TGTCCCACTAGCGATTACACAGATACGCAGTATTTT. The rearrangement links TRBV6-5 to TRBJ2-3; TRBD2 aligns across 7 bases. This CDR3 is 12 amino acids long. Per the germline V gene, CDR1 is MNHEY and CDR2 is SVGAGI.

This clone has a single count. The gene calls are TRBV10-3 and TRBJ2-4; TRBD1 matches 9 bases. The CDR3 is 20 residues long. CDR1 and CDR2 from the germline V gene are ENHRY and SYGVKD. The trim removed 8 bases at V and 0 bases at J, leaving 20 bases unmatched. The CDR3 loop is CAIAEEQGAFGRRAKNIQYF. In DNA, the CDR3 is TGTGCCATCGCCGAGGAACAGGGGGCGTTTGGGCGGCGAGCCAAAAACATTCAGTACTTC.

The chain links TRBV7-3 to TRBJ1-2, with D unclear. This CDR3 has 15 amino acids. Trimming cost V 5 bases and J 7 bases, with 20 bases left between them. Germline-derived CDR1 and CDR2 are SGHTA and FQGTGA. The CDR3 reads CASSPFSAAPIGYTF. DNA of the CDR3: TGTGCCAGCAGCCCCTTTTCTGCGGCCCCTATTGGCTACACCTTC.

This CDR3 is CASSQVPRTNEKLFF. The CDR3, as DNA: TGCGCCAGCAGCCAAGTCCCTCGGACTAATGAAAAACTGTTTTTT. The V and J genes are TRBV4-1 and TRBJ1-4; no clear D gene. Germline CDR1 and CDR2: MGHRA and YSYEKL. This CDR3 region has 15 residues. V shed 1 base and J shed 2 bases, with 8 bases lying between them.

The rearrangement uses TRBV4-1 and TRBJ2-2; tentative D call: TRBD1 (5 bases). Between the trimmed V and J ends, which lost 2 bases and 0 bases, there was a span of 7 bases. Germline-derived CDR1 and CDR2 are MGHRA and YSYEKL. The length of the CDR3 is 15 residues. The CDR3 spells CASSQRGANTGELFF. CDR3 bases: TGCGCCAGCAGCCAAAGGGGCGCGAACACCGGGGAGCTGTTTTTT.

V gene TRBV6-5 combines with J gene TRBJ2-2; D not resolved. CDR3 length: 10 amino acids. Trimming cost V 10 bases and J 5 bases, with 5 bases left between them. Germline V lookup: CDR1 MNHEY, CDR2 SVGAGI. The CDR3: CATQTGELFF. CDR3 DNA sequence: TGTGCCACACAAACCGGGGAGCTGTTTTTT.